Listed below are T cell receptor beta chains from one sample, sequenced in a study of beta chain features in type 1 diabetes. Generated by immunoSEQ multiplex PCR, the TCRdb table keeps only in-frame clones and is missing some. The table shows just under 150,000 clones, with 10% to 15% occurring only once. Sequencing was performed on central memory CD4+ T cells from blood. These receptors were taken from a man between 18 and 29 years old with type 1 diabetes. The CDR3 runs from the conserved cysteine through the conserved F or W. Each record gives: J gene, D gene, clone size, V gene, CDR3 protein, CDR3 DNA. A D gene is named only where the DNA matches it firmly. Part of the rows lack a size; the others show once, few, many or a class for expanded clones.

TRBJ1-1	-	-	TRBV7-9	CASSLGAGEVTEAFF	TGTGCCAGCAGCTTAGGGGCTGGGGAGGTCACTGAAGCTTTCTTT
TRBJ2-7	-	few	TRBV21-1	CASSPRAGTGAYEQYF	TGTGCCAGCAGCCCTAGGGCAGGGACAGGTGCCTACGAGCAGTACTTC
TRBJ2-7	-	-	TRBV19	CASSLAESSYEQYF	TGTGCCAGTAGCCTTGCAGAGAGCTCCTACGAGCAGTACTTC
TRBJ2-1	TRBD2	-	TRBV7-9	CASTPVGGGIYEQFF	TGTGCCAGCACCCCAGTCGGCGGGGGGATATATGAGCAGTTCTTC
TRBJ1-1	-	few	TRBV7-9	CASSPRGDTEAFF	TGTGCCAGCAGCCCGAGAGGGGACACTGAAGCTTTCTTT
TRBJ1-5	-	-	TRBV28	CASNGNRGNQPQHF	TGTGCCAGCAATGGTAATCGAGGAAATCAGCCCCAGCATTTT
TRBJ2-7	TRBD2	-	TRBV2	CASKEGLADYEQYF	TGTGCCAGCAAGGAGGGACTAGCGGACTACGAGCAGTACTTC
TRBJ1-2	TRBD1	few	TRBV25-1	CASSELPRGRGYTF	TGTGCCAGCAGTGAATTGCCGAGGGGGCGCGGCTACACCTTC
TRBJ2-3	-	many	TRBV10-3	CAISGGAGTDTQYF	TGTGCCATCAGTGGCGGGGCCGGCACAGATACGCAGTATTTT
TRBJ2-1	-	-	TRBV7-9	CASSLGSGNEQFF	TGTGCCAGCAGCTTAGGAAGCGGAAATGAGCAGTTCTTC
TRBJ2-7	-	few	TRBV6-5	CASSYSGVDSYEQYF	TGTGCCAGCAGTTACAGTGGGGTCGACTCCTACGAGCAGTACTTC
TRBJ2-5	TRBD1	-	TRBV28	CASISPGQGKETQYF	TGTGCCAGCATCTCACCGGGACAGGGAAAAGAGACCCAGTACTTC
TRBJ2-3	TRBD2	few	TRBV7-2	CASRYTSGGVDTQYF	TGTGCCAGCAGATACACTAGCGGGGGGGTCGATACGCAGTATTTT
TRBJ2-3	TRBD1	-	TRBV5-1	CASSLQGESDTQYF	TGCGCCAGCAGCTTGCAGGGGGAGTCGGATACGCAGTATTTT
TRBJ2-5	-	few	TRBV27	CASSLMGAEETQYF	TGTGCCAGCAGCTTGATGGGGGCGGAAGAGACCCAGTACTTC
TRBJ2-7	-	many	TRBV30	CAWNHPRTGMREQYF	TGTGCCTGGAACCACCCCAGGACTGGGATGCGGGAGCAGTACTTC
TRBJ2-1	-	-	TRBV7-7	CASSPLGGQGYEQFF	TGTGCTAGCAGCCCCCTTGGGGGGCAGGGATATGAGCAGTTCTTC
TRBJ1-6	-	-	TRBV9	CASSQRVDYNSPLHF	TGTGCCAGCAGCCAAAGGGTTGACTATAATTCACCCCTCCACTTT
TRBJ2-3	TRBD2	few	TRBV7-6	CASSRLAGVTDTQYF	TGTGCCAGCAGTCGACTAGCGGGGGTAACAGATACGCAGTATTTT
TRBJ2-2	-	many	TRBV5-4	CASSLAVGGTGELFF	TGTGCCAGCAGCTTGGCCGTAGGGGGAACCGGGGAGCTGTTTTTT
TRBJ2-7	-	few	TRBV30	CAWEYSYEQYF	TGTGCCTGGGAGTACTCCTACGAGCAGTACTTC
TRBJ2-5	-	few	TRBV7-8	CASSRHGVHQETQYF	TGTGCCAGCAGCCGTCACGGGGTTCATCAAGAGACCCAGTACTTC
TRBJ2-1	-	-	TRBV9	CASSVGGAVSYNEQFF	TGTGCCAGCAGCGTAGGCGGGGCCGTCTCCTACAATGAGCAGTTCTTC
TRBJ1-2	TRBD1	few	TRBV2	CASRAGQGPDGYTF	TGTGCCAGCAGAGCTGGACAGGGACCGGATGGCTACACCTTC
TRBJ1-4	-	-	TRBV6-1	CASFPTGADEKLFF	TGTGCCAGCTTCCCAACGGGGGCTGACGAAAAACTGTTTTTT
TRBJ2-1	-	-	TRBV18	CASSPLQANKYNEQFF	TGTGCCAGCTCACCACTCCAGGCCAACAAGTACAATGAGCAGTTCTTC
TRBJ1-1	-	-	TRBV5-6	CASYGDTLNTEAFF	TGTGCCAGCTATGGGGACACCCTGAACACTGAAGCTTTCTTT
TRBJ2-5	-	few	TRBV21-1	CASSKVRVGAQYF	TGTGCCAGCAGCAAAGTCAGGGTGGGGGCCCAGTACTTC
TRBJ2-1	-	few	TRBV11-2	CASSLGLTVNEQFF	TGTGCCAGCAGCTTAGGGCTGACGGTCAATGAGCAGTTCTTC
TRBJ2-1	-	few	TRBV20-1	CSARVFEQFF	TGCAGTGCTAGAGTTTTTGAGCAGTTCTTC
TRBJ2-2	-	-	TRBV4-2	CASSRGTGSNTGELFF	TGTGCCAGCAGCCGAGGGACGGGGTCGAACACCGGGGAGCTGTTTTTT
TRBJ2-5	TRBD1	few	TRBV5-1	CASTRQGARQETQYF	TGCGCCAGCACCCGACAGGGGGCTCGACAAGAGACCCAGTACTTC
TRBJ2-2	-	many	TRBV29-1	CSVEGYTGELFF	TGCAGCGTTGAAGGCTACACCGGGGAGCTGTTTTTT
TRBJ1-3	-	-	TRBV30	CAWGGSGNTIYF	TGTGCCTGGGGAGGCTCTGGAAACACCATATATTTT
TRBJ2-7	-	many	TRBV11-3	CASSTQEGPLPKQYF	TGTGCCAGCAGCACCCAGGAGGGGCCCCTACCCAAGCAGTACTTC
TRBJ1-5	TRBD1	few	TRBV6-5	CASRAGTGDQPQHF	TGTGCCAGCAGGGCCGGGACAGGGGATCAGCCCCAGCATTTT
TRBJ1-1	TRBD1	-	TRBV2	CASTLRTGNTEAFF	TGTGCCAGCACCCTAAGGACAGGGAACACTGAAGCTTTCTTT
TRBJ1-6	-	-	TRBV11-2	CASSLVGRGNSPLHF	TGTGCCAGCAGCTTAGTGGGACGGGGGAATTCACCCCTCCACTTT
TRBJ1-4	-	few	TRBV30	CAWSVVTAEKLFF	TGTGCCTGGAGTGTCGTCACGGCTGAAAAACTGTTTTTT
TRBJ1-1	-	-	TRBV10-1	CASRGQQNTEAFF	TGCGCCAGCAGGGGACAACAGAACACTGAAGCTTTCTTT
TRBJ2-7	-	few	TRBV6-1	CASTTHYGPSYEQYF	TGTGCCAGCACAACCCACTATGGGCCTTCCTACGAGCAGTACTTC
TRBJ1-2	-	-	TRBV7-9	CASSFTGSNYGYTF	TGTGCCAGCAGCTTCACAGGCTCTAACTATGGCTACACCTTC
TRBJ1-1	-	-	TRBV30	CAWREGSFGNTEAFF	TGTGCCTGGAGGGAGGGCTCGTTCGGGAACACTGAAGCTTTCTTT
TRBJ2-1	-	-	TRBV4-2	CASSQEVGDSGYNEQFF	TGTGCCAGCAGCCAAGAGGTCGGGGATTCGGGCTACAATGAGCAGTTCTTC
TRBJ2-3	-	few	TRBV6-5	CASSYSRGVTDTQYF	TGTGCCAGCAGTTACTCGAGGGGGGTGACGGATACGCAGTATTTT
TRBJ2-7	-	few	TRBV6-6	CASSPGSSYEQYF	TGTGCCAGCAGCCCCGGGAGCTCCTACGAGCAGTACTTC
TRBJ2-2	-	-	TRBV5-1	CASSLGELVRTGELFF	TGCGCCAGCAGCTTGGGTGAACTTGTGAGGACCGGGGAGCTGTTTTTT
TRBJ2-1	-	few	TRBV5-1	CASSFGTVSSYNEQFF	TGCGCCAGCAGCTTCGGGACGGTGAGCTCCTACAATGAGCAGTTCTTC
TRBJ1-1	-	few	TRBV29-1	CSVEGSGRRTEAFF	TGCAGCGTTGAAGGTTCAGGGAGGAGGACTGAAGCTTTCTTT
TRBJ2-1	-	few	TRBV29-1	CSVILGVGRSSYNEQFF	TGCAGCGTCATCCTCGGGGTAGGGAGAAGCTCCTACAATGAGCAGTTCTTC
TRBJ2-7	-	few	TRBV6-6	CASSPQGSSSYEQYF	TGTGCCAGCAGCCCACAGGGTTCATCATCCTACGAGCAGTACTTC
TRBJ1-2	-	few	TRBV18	CASSPGGTNYGYTF	TGTGCCAGCTCACCGGGGGGAACCAACTATGGCTACACCTTC
TRBJ1-1	TRBD1	-	TRBV30	CAWSHVQGEAFF	TGTGCCTGGAGTCACGTACAGGGGGAAGCTTTCTTT
TRBJ2-4	TRBD2	-	TRBV6-5	CASRAGRDKNIQYF	TGTGCCAGCAGAGCAGGGAGGGACAAAAACATTCAGTACTTC
TRBJ1-2	TRBD1	-	TRBV7-9	CASSLMLTGGLANYGYTF	TGTGCCAGCAGCTTAATGCTCACAGGGGGTTTGGCTAACTATGGCTACACCTTC